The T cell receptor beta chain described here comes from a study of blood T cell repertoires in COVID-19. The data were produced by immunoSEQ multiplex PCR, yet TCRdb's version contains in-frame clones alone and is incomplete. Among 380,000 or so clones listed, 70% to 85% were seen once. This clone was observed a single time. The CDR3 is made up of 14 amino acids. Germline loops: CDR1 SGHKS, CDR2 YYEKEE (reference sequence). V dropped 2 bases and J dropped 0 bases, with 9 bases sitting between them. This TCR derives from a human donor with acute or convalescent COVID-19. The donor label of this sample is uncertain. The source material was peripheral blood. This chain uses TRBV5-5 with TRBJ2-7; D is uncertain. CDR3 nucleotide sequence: TGTGCCAGCAGCTTTTTACAGTACTCCTACGAGCAGTACTTC. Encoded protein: CASSFLQYSYEQYF.